This T cell receptor (beta chain) was sequenced for a study of CD4 T cells in relation to SARS-CoV-2 and coronaviruses. Unexposed donor CD4+ T cells date from about 2011-2019, before the COVID-19 pandemic. CD4+ T cells were isolated from the cells after 10 days of culture. Clones were read by immunoSEQ multiplex PCR, and TCRdb kept only the in-frame ones, dropping some. This table holds under 25,000 clones, around 78% found once. About this clone: The antigen is unknown.

V was shortened by 8 bases and J by 3 bases, with 7 bases between the two germline ends. The CDR3 loop spans 12 amino acids. In germline, CDR1 is LNHDA, CDR2 SQIVND (reference sequence). The sample was CD4+ T cells from PBMCs, cultured in vitro. This sequence originates from a human donor in good health. The chain employs TRBV19 and TRBJ2-2; a possible D gene is TRBD1 (5 bases). This CDR3 reads CASQGDTGELFF. The CDR3 nucleotides are TGTGCCAGTCAGGGTGACACCGGGGAGCTGTTTTTT.